One and the same sample provided the 6 T cell receptor beta chains below, sequenced in a study of blood T cell repertoires in COVID-19. Produced via immunoSEQ multiplex PCR; TCRdb's table is partial and in-frame only. The sample carries some 340,000 clones, 90% recorded once. Sequencing input: PBMCs or T cells enriched from blood (not recorded which). Receptors were obtained from a woman younger than 45 who had been exposed to COVID-19.

The chain is built from TRBV2 and TRBJ1-1; the D gene is possibly TRBD1 (6 bases). The germline gives CDR1 SNHLY, CDR2 FYNNEI. CDR3 size: 14 residues. V lost 9 bases and J lost 0, with 14 bases in between. In DNA form, the CDR3 reads TGTGCCAGTCCGGCCGGACAGCTGAACACTGAAGCTTTCTTT. Its protein product is CASPAGQLNTEAFF.

The rearrangement links TRBV9 to TRBJ2-5, with 8 bases that match TRBD1. From germline, CDR1 is SGDLS and CDR2 YYNGEE. The CDR3 has 15 residues. The trim removed 2 bases at V and 0 bases at J, leaving 3 bases unmatched. The CDR3 bases are TGTGCCAGCAGCGTGCAGGGGGCGTACCAAGAGACCCAGTACTTC. Translating it yields CASSVQGAYQETQYF.

The V and J genes are TRBV7-2 and TRBJ1-1; D unresolved. The CDR3 length is 13 residues. The ends were cut back, 5 bases at V and 1 base at J, with 8 bases in the middle. Per germline, CDR1 SGHTA and CDR2 FQGNSA. The CDR3 here is CASSPGGNTEAFF. In nucleotides, the CDR3 is TGTGCCAGCAGCCCTGGCGGGAACACTGAAGCTTTCTTT.

The chain has TRBV4-1 and TRBJ1-1, with a tentative D call TRBD1 (6 bases). The CDR3 length is 13 residues. Trimming took off 0 bases at V and 10 bases at J, with 12 bases between the two ends. Germline loops: CDR1 MGHRA, CDR2 YSYEKL. CDR3 DNA: TGCGCCAGCAGCCAAGATGGGTGGGGGCGAGCTTTCTTT. It codes for CASSQDGWGRAFF.

The chain is built from TRBV5-6 and TRBJ2-3; 12 bases are a match to TRBD2. CDR3 length equals 17 residues. The germline V gene encodes CDR1 SGHDT and CDR2 YYEEEE. V lost 2 bases to trimming and J lost 2 bases; unmatched junction nucleotides: 6. This chain's CDR3 is CASSLELAGGITDTQYF. DNA of the CDR3: TGTGCCAGCAGCTTAGAGCTAGCGGGGGGGATCACAGATACGCAGTATTTT.

The chain employs TRBV7-2 and TRBJ1-5, with D uncertain. CDR1 is SGHTA and CDR2 is FQGNSA in the germline V gene. Trimming stripped 5 bases from V and 5 bases from J, with 10 bases between. The CDR3 is made up of 13 amino acids. Here the CDR3 DNA reads TGTGCCAGCAGCCCCTTTCTTGATCAGCCCCAGCATTTT. It translates to CASSPFLDQPQHF.